These 8 T cell receptor beta chains originate from one sample sequenced in a study of T cell changes during pregnancy in multiple sclerosis. Sequencing was performed with immunoSEQ multiplex PCR; in TCRdb, only in-frame clones are kept and a portion is missing. The table lists roughly 69,000 clones, approximately 91% of them singletons, with more than 1.2% in the top ten. Here the sequenced sample was peripheral blood, taken in the third trimester of pregnancy. The receptors originated from a female donor with multiple sclerosis, enrolled in a pregnancy study.

This chain joins TRBV5-1 and TRBJ1-2; a weak D match, TRBD1 (6 bases). Trimming removed 4 bases at V and 0 bases at J, with 10 bases between. This CDR3 has 14 residues. Germline CDR1 reads SGHRS; CDR2 reads YFSETQ. In DNA form, the CDR3 reads TGCGCCAGCAGCACCGGACAGACTAACTATGGCTACACCTTC. Its translation: CASSTGQTNYGYTF.

This rearrangement joins TRBV5-4 to TRBJ2-1, with TRBD1 identical over 12 bases. Germline CDR1 and CDR2: SGHNT and YYREEE (reference sequence). With 0 bases clipped from V and 8 bases from J, the junction kept 6 bases outside the gene matches. The CDR3 loop spans 16 amino acids. CDR3 amino acids: CASSLDPGQGAYEQFF. In nucleotides, the CDR3 is TGTGCCAGCAGCTTGGATCCGGGACAGGGGGCCTATGAGCAGTTCTTC.

The rearrangement links TRBV7-9 to TRBJ2-1, with 7 positions matching TRBD1. V shed 3 bases, J shed 4 bases, and the junction held 6 bases outside the gene matches. Germline V gene lookup returns CDR1 SEHNR and CDR2 FQNEAQ (reference sequence). The CDR3 covers 15 residues. The CDR3 here is CASSFLGGGYNEQFF. The CDR3 DNA reads as TGTGCCAGCAGCTTTCTAGGGGGCGGTTACAATGAGCAGTTCTTC.

This chain connects TRBV18 to TRBJ1-6; 7 bases fit TRBD1. The V segment lost 3 bases and the J segment 8 bases; nucleotides outside the gene matches: 4. The CDR3 contains 14 residues. Germline CDR1 KGHSH, CDR2 LQKENI. CDR3 residues: CASSPGTADSPLHF. The CDR3 DNA reads TGTGCCAGCTCACCCGGGACAGCGGATTCACCCCTCCACTTT.

This clone was seen just once. The J gene is TRBJ2-2, the V gene TRBV4-3, with a possible D match to TRBD2 (5 bases). The V end lost 0 bases, the J end lost 5 bases, and 13 bases lay between the germline ends. From germline, CDR1 is LGHNA and CDR2 YSLEER. CDR3 size: 16 residues. Written as DNA, the CDR3 is TGCGCCAGCAGCCAAGATTTAGTGCGAGGGACCGGGGAGCTGTTTTTT. Translating gives CASSQDLVRGTGELFF.

This chain connects TRBV13 to TRBJ1-4; 7 bases match TRBD1. The germline V gene has CDR1 PRHDT and CDR2 FYEKMQ (reference sequence). Unmatched junction bases numbered 6, after V lost 5 bases and J lost 3 bases. This CDR3 comprises 15 residues. In DNA form, the CDR3 reads TGTGCCAGCAGCCCTCAGGGGGAGGCTAATGAAAAACTGTTTTTT. Its translation is CASSPQGEANEKLFF.

J is TRBJ2-5 and V is TRBV5-6; D is perhaps TRBD2 (6 bases). The V end was cut by 3 bases, the J end by 5 bases, with 14 bases between. In germline, CDR1 is SGHDT, CDR2 YYEEEE. The CDR3 covers 14 residues. The CDR3 is CASSSLTSGETQYF. The CDR3 region has the DNA TGTGCCAGCAGCTCTTTGACTAGTGGCGAGACCCAGTACTTC.

The chain joins TRBV7-2 to TRBJ2-2, with 11 bases aligning to TRBD2. The germline V gene has CDR1 SGHTA and CDR2 FQGNSA. The CDR3 loop spans 19 amino acids. The junction had 12 bases not matched to a gene; V was cut back by 2 bases and J by 4 bases. The CDR3 region has the DNA TGTGCCAGCAGCTTACTCCCCCTCCTAGCGGGGGGTATCACCGGGGAGCTGTTTTTT. Its translation is CASSLLPLLAGGITGELFF.